The 6 T cell receptor beta chains presented below share a single source sample, sequenced in a study of blood T cells in healthy people across ages. The use of a sample-barcoded 5' primer and a J-beta primer mix characterized a second PCR of 7 to 11 cycles. Each CDR3 protein is one row after TCRdb ran MiXCR on the 5' RACE reads. Of hundreds of thousands of distinct CDR3 sequences listed, approximately 50% are singletons. Sequencing was performed on blood. These TCRs come from a man aged 60-69 years in good health.

A few counts support this clonotype. The chain couples TRBV20-1 to TRBJ2-1, with 8 bases aligning to TRBD2. The CDR3 is 14 residues long. Germline assignment: CDR1 DFQATT and CDR2 SNEGSKA (reference sequence). The V and J ends lost 6 bases and 8 bases, in that order; junction bases with no gene match: 12. CDR3 sequence: CSAELADPQDEQFF. The CDR3 DNA reads TGCAGTGCCGAACTAGCGGACCCTCAGGATGAGCAGTTCTTC.

The genes are TRBV6-5 and TRBJ2-1; 9 bases are shared with TRBD2. This CDR3 region has 16 residues. Germline assignment: CDR1 MNHEY and CDR2 SVGAGI. V shed 4 bases, J shed 0 bases, and the junction held 4 bases outside the gene matches. The CDR3 region has the DNA TGTGCCAGCAGTTTAGCGGGGGCGAGCTCCTACAATGAGCAGTTCTTC. As protein: CASSLAGASSYNEQFF.

The rearrangement uses TRBV15 and TRBJ2-4; D gene unclear. V gave up 3 bases and J gave up 0 bases, with 3 bases separating them. From germline, CDR1 is LNHNV and CDR2 YYDKDF (reference sequence). The CDR3 length is 13 residues. The CDR3 nucleotides read TGTGCCACCAGCAGGGGAGCCAAAAACATTCAGTACTTC. It specifies CATSRGAKNIQYF.

This chain connects TRBV6-2 or TRBV6-3 to TRBJ2-5, with TRBD1 as a possible D gene (7 bases). The CDR3 is 16 residues long. The V and J ends lost 7 bases and 2 bases respectively, with 20 bases between them. CDR1 MNHEY and CDR2 SVGEGT come from the germline V gene. CDR3 amino acids: CASKQPTGRNQETQYF. Written as DNA, the CDR3 is TGTGCCAGCAAACAGCCGACAGGGAGGAATCAAGAGACCCAGTACTTC.

The table lists this clonotype with a few counts. J is TRBJ2-3 and V is TRBV29-1; 7 bases are a match to TRBD2. Germline lookup yields CDR1 SQVTM and CDR2 ANQGSEA. This CDR3 is built from 11 residues. The J segment lost 5 bases and the V segment lost 8 bases, leaving 4 bases of the junction unmatched. CDR3 sequence: CSSGRVDTQYF. CDR3 DNA: TGCAGCAGTGGGAGGGTAGATACGCAGTATTTT.

V usage is TRBV20-1 and J usage is TRBJ2-1, with 7 bases identical to TRBD2. This CDR3 has 13 amino acids. Germline V gene data show CDR1 as DFQATT and CDR2 as SNEGSKA (reference sequence). V dropped 3 bases and J dropped 8; count of bases not matched to a gene: 7. In DNA, the CDR3 is TGCAGTGCTAGGGGCTGGGGAGGGGATGAGCAGTTCTTC. This gives the protein CSARGWGGDEQFF.